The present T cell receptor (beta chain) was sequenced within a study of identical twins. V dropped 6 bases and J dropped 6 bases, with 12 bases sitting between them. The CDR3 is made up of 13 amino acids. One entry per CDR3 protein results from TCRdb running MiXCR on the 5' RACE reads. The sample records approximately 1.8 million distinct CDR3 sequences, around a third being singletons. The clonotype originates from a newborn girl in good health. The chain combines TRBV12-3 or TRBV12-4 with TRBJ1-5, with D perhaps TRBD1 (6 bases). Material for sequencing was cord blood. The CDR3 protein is CASRDRNSQPQHF. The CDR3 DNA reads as TGTGCCAGCAGGGACAGAAACTCTCAGCCCCAGCATTTT.